This T cell receptor (beta chain) is from a study of cytomegalovirus exposure and HLA in healthy donors. The V end lost 6 bases, the J end lost 2 bases, and 11 bases lay between the germline ends. This CDR3 contains 14 residues. The germline gives CDR1 SNHLY, CDR2 FYNNEI. Profiling relied on immunoSEQ multiplex PCR, and the TCRdb table lists in-frame clones only, not all of them. The sample carries approximately 150,000 clones, about 89% recorded once. The V and J genes are TRBV2 and TRBJ1-3; D may be TRBD1 (6 bases). This receptor was taken from a man aged 18 to 30 in good health and CMV-seropositive. The sequenced sample was PBMCs. As DNA, the CDR3 is TGTGCCAGCAGCTTACAGGGTGCTGGAAACACCATATATTTT. Translating gives CASSLQGAGNTIYF.